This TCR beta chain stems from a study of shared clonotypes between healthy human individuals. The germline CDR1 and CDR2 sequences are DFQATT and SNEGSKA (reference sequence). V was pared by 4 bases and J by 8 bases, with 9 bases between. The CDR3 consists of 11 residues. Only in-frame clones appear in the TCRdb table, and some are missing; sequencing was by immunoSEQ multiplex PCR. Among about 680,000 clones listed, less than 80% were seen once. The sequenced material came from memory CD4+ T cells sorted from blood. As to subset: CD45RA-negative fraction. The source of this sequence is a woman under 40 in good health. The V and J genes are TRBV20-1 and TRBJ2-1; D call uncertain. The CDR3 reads CSATQSYEQFF. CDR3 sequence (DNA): TGCAGTGCTACCCAAAGCTATGAGCAGTTCTTC.